Listed below are T cell receptor beta chains from one sample, sequenced in a study of blood T cell repertoires in COVID-19. Clones were read by immunoSEQ multiplex PCR, and TCRdb kept only the in-frame ones, dropping some. The sample yields about 350,000 clones, 87% seen once. Sequencing used peripheral blood. The source of these receptors is a woman aged 45 to 65 with COVID-19, enrolled during active disease. The CDR3 runs from the conserved cysteine through the conserved F or W. The order of the fields is J gene, V gene, D gene, CDR3 DNA, CDR3 protein. A D gene is named only where the DNA matches it firmly.

J gene: TRBJ1-5; V gene: TRBV6-5; D gene: -; CDR3 DNA: TGTGCCAGCAGTTACGACAGGTTCAATCAGCCCCAGCATTTT; CDR3 protein: CASSYDRFNQPQHF
J gene: TRBJ1-2; V gene: TRBV7-9; D gene: -; CDR3 DNA: TGTGCCAGCAGCTTAGCGAGGGAGGGTTATGGCTACACCTTC; CDR3 protein: CASSLAREGYGYTF
J gene: TRBJ2-1; V gene: TRBV7-7; D gene: TRBD2; CDR3 DNA: TGTGCCAGCAGCCCTAGCGGGGGGTACTACAATGAGCAGTTCTTC; CDR3 protein: CASSPSGGYYNEQFF
J gene: TRBJ2-7; V gene: TRBV6-6; D gene: -; CDR3 DNA: TGTGCCAGCAGCTCTGACAGGAGAAGCTCCTACGAGCAGTACTTC; CDR3 protein: CASSSDRRSSYEQYF
J gene: TRBJ2-3; V gene: TRBV2; D gene: -; CDR3 DNA: TGTGCCAGCAGTGGTCTACGAGTGGGCAGTAGCACAGATACGCAGTATTTT; CDR3 protein: CASSGLRVGSSTDTQYF
J gene: TRBJ2-7; V gene: TRBV3-1/TRBV3-2; D gene: -; CDR3 DNA: TGTGCCAGCAGAGGACCCTCGGGACTGGTGGCCGAGCAGTACTTC; CDR3 protein: CASRGPSGLVAEQYF
J gene: TRBJ2-7; V gene: TRBV28; D gene: -; CDR3 DNA: TGTGCCAGCAGTTTTTCGCACAGTTACGAGCAGTACTTC; CDR3 protein: CASSFSHSYEQYF
J gene: TRBJ2-5; V gene: TRBV19; D gene: TRBD2; CDR3 DNA: TGTGCCAGTAGTAATCACTTAGCGGGAGGTTCGGGAGAGACCCAGTACTTC; CDR3 protein: CASSNHLAGGSGETQYF
J gene: TRBJ1-4; V gene: TRBV3-1/TRBV3-2; D gene: -; CDR3 DNA: TGTGCCAGCAGCCATGGACAATCAACTAATGAAAAACTGTTTTTT; CDR3 protein: CASSHGQSTNEKLFF
J gene: TRBJ1-2; V gene: TRBV27; D gene: -; CDR3 DNA: TGTGCCAGCAGTTTATCGGTTGGAGGAGCTACTAACTATGGCTACACCTTC; CDR3 protein: CASSLSVGGATNYGYTF
J gene: TRBJ2-1; V gene: TRBV6-6; D gene: TRBD2; CDR3 DNA: TGTGCCAGCAGTCTCACGTCTCTAGCGGGCCCCTCCTACAATGAGCAGTTCTTC; CDR3 protein: CASSLTSLAGPSYNEQFF
J gene: TRBJ1-2; V gene: TRBV10-2; D gene: -; CDR3 DNA: TGCGCCAGCAGGGCAACAGGGACCTATGGCTACACCTTC; CDR3 protein: CASRATGTYGYTF
J gene: TRBJ2-2; V gene: TRBV11-3; D gene: TRBD2; CDR3 DNA: TGTGCCAGCAAACTGAGGGGACTAGCAACGTCTGGGGAGCTGTTTTTT; CDR3 protein: CASKLRGLATSGELFF
J gene: TRBJ1-4; V gene: TRBV4-1; D gene: -; CDR3 DNA: TGCGCCAGCAGCCTACAGGGTCAGGGTTTAAATGAAAAACTGTTTTTT; CDR3 protein: CASSLQGQGLNEKLFF